Below are 24 T cell receptor beta chains sequenced from a single sample in a study of cytomegalovirus exposure and HLA in healthy donors. The primer mix had 60 Vbeta and 13 Jbeta primers. The protocol was immunoSEQ multiplex PCR, while the TCRdb copy is restricted to in-frame clones and leaves out a portion. This sample carries under 200,000 clones, over 75% of them seen once, and the ten largest clones take approximately 2.2%. Sequencing was done on a sample of PBMCs. The source is a male donor in good health and CMV-seronegative.

The chain recombines TRBV5-6 with TRBJ1-5, with TRBD1 matching 8 bases. The CDR3 covers 16 residues. Trimming took 0 bases from V and 1 from J; bases not matched to a gene: 3. Germline loops: CDR1 SGHDT, CDR2 YYEEEE. Here the CDR3 reads CASSLGTGMSNQPQHF. As DNA, the CDR3 is TGTGCCAGCAGCTTGGGGACAGGGATGAGCAATCAGCCCCAGCATTTT. Full variable domain (rest looked up from reference TRBV5-6 and TRBJ1-5): DAGVTQSPTHLIKTRGQQVTLRCSPKSGHDTVSWYQQALGQGPQFIFQYYEEEERQRGNFPDRFSGHQFPNYSSELNVNALLLGDSALYLCASSLGTGMSNQPQHFGDGTRLSIL.

The rearrangement joins TRBV7-2 to TRBJ1-2; TRBD1 matches at 8 bases. The germline V gene encodes CDR1 SGHTA and CDR2 FQGNSA. CDR3 size: 16 residues. Trimming at V came to 4 bases and at J to 0 bases, leaving 7 bases not matched to a gene. This chain's CDR3 is CASSSLTGAANYGYTF. In DNA form, the CDR3 reads TGTGCCAGCAGCTCCCTGACAGGGGCGGCTAACTATGGCTACACCTTC.

The chain combines TRBV7-9 with TRBJ1-2; D perhaps matches TRBD1 (5 bases). Trimming shortened V by 4 bases and J by 3 bases, and 21 bases separated the two germline ends. The CDR3 is 17 residues long. CDR1 SEHNR and CDR2 FQNEAQ come from the germline V gene (reference sequence). This chain's CDR3 is CASSSPGRKGVDYGYTF. CDR3 in DNA: TGTGCCAGCAGCTCCCCTGGGAGGAAAGGGGTGGACTATGGCTACACCTTC. Variable domain in full (rest from reference TRBV7-9 and TRBJ1-2): DTGVSQNPRHKITKRGQNVTFRCDPISEHNRLYWYRQTLGQGPEFLTYFQNEAQLEKSRLLSDRFSAERPKGSFSTLEIQRTEQGDSAMYLCASSSPGRKGVDYGYTFGSGTRLTVV.

The chain has TRBV11-2 and TRBJ2-5; D not certain. Germline V gene sequence: CDR1 SGHAT, CDR2 FQNNGV. This CDR3 spans 11 amino acids. V lost 5 bases to trimming and J lost 5 bases, with 6 bases between them. CDR3 loop: CASSPAETQYF. The CDR3 region has the DNA TGTGCCAGCAGCCCCGCGGAGACCCAGTACTTC.

This clone was counted a single time. The V call is TRBV2, the J call TRBJ1-4, with TRBD1 matching 8 bases. Germline CDR1 SNHLY, CDR2 FYNNEI. V gave up 0 bases and J gave up 8 bases; unmatched junction bases: 5. This CDR3 is built from 15 residues. CDR3 residues: CASSEARTGMEKLFF. CDR3 nucleotides: TGTGCCAGCAGTGAAGCCCGGACAGGGATGGAAAAACTGTTTTTT.

The chain uses TRBV27 and TRBJ1-1, with D unresolved. Germline V gives CDR1 MNHEY, CDR2 SMNVEV (reference sequence). Deletions cut 9 bases from V and 1 base from J, with 12 bases between. This CDR3 is built from 13 residues. CDR3 coding DNA: TGTGCCAGTATACCATCGGGGAACACTGAAGCTTTCTTT. It is translated as CASIPSGNTEAFF.

This clone was detected a few times. The chain couples TRBV2 to TRBJ2-7, with D tentatively TRBD1 (6 bases). V shed 6 bases and J shed 2 bases, with 14 bases lying between them. Germline V CDR1 and CDR2: SNHLY, FYNNEI. This CDR3 region has 14 residues. CDR3 sequence reads: CASRRRDTAYEQYF. Here the CDR3 DNA reads TGTGCCAGCAGGCGCCGGGACACCGCCTACGAGCAGTACTTC. The full variable domain, with the rest looked up from reference TRBV2 and TRBJ2-7, is EPEVTQTPSHQVTQMGQEVILRCVPISNHLYFYWYRQILGQKVEFLVSFYNNEISEKSEIFDDQFSVERPDGSNFTLKIRSTKLEDSAMYFCASRRRDTAYEQYFGPGTRLTVT.

This clone appeared a single time. The CDR3 reads CASSQGQGLGEQYF. The CDR3 bases are TGCGCCAGCAGCCAAGGACAGGGTCTGGGGGAGCAGTACTTC. The rearrangement links TRBV4-3 to TRBJ2-5; 7 positions agree with TRBD1. V lost 1 base and J lost 11; bases outside the gene matches: 10. There are 14 residues in the CDR3. Germline CDR1 reads LGHNA; CDR2 reads YSLEER.

The chain combines TRBV5-1 with TRBJ1-4; D may be TRBD1 (6 bases). The ends were cut back, 5 bases at V and 2 bases at J, with 10 bases in the middle. The germline V gene has CDR1 SGHRS and CDR2 YFSETQ. The CDR3 loop spans 14 amino acids. The CDR3 DNA is TGCGCCAGCAGAACAGGGTACACTAATGAAAAACTGTTTTTT. This encodes CASRTGYTNEKLFF.

The chain uses TRBV7-2 and TRBJ1-1, with a tentative D call TRBD1 (5 bases). The CDR3 has 16 amino acids. The V gene lost 0 bases and the J gene lost 4 bases, with 15 bases spanning the gap. Germline CDR1 is SGHTA and CDR2 is FQGNSA. Here the CDR3 reads CASSLAKGGGSTEAFF. The CDR3 DNA sequence: TGTGCCAGCAGCTTAGCCAAGGGTGGGGGGAGCACTGAAGCTTTCTTT. Complete variable domain (other parts from reference TRBV7-2 and TRBJ1-1): GAGVSQSPSNKVTEKGKDVELRCDPISGHTALYWYRQSLGQGLEFLIYFQGNSAPDKSGLPSDRFSAERTGGSVSTLTIQRTQQEDSAVYLCASSLAKGGGSTEAFFGQGTRLTVV.

The V gene is TRBV5-1, the J gene TRBJ1-2, with D possibly TRBD1 on 6 matching bases. The CDR3 sequence is 16 residues long. The germline V gene encodes CDR1 SGHRS and CDR2 YFSETQ. The V gene lost 4 bases and the J gene lost 0 bases, with 16 bases spanning the gap. CDR3 DNA sequence: TGCGCCAGCAGCCTGAGCGGACAGAGAGCTAACTATGGCTACACCTTC. Protein product: CASSLSGQRANYGYTF.

The sample holds one count of this clone. The chain is built from TRBV7-9 and TRBJ1-1, with 7 bases matching TRBD1. Germline lookup yields CDR1 SEHNR and CDR2 FQNEAQ (reference sequence). The CDR3 is 14 residues long. Unmatched junction bases numbered 4, after V lost 6 bases and J lost 0 bases. CDR3 DNA sequence: TGTGCCAGCAGGCTGGGACAGTTGAACACTGAAGCTTTCTTT. Translation gives CASRLGQLNTEAFF.

This clone was seen only a few times. The genes are TRBV10-3 and TRBJ1-4; D remains ambiguous. The CDR3 covers 12 residues. Germline V gives CDR1 ENHRY, CDR2 SYGVKD. Trimming shortened V by 9 bases and J by 0 bases, and 5 bases separated the two germline ends. The CDR3 nucleotides are TGTGCCATGTCCGCAACTAATGAAAAACTGTTTTTT. It yields the protein CAMSATNEKLFF.

The chain employs TRBV19 and TRBJ1-1, with a possible D match to TRBD1 (5 bases). Germline V gene sequence: CDR1 LNHDA, CDR2 SQIVND (reference sequence). The CDR3 sequence is 15 residues long. Trimming pared 5 bases from V and 0 bases from J, leaving 13 bases between. This chain's CDR3 is CASSPQTALNTEAFF. CDR3 nucleotides: TGTGCCAGTAGTCCCCAGACAGCGCTGAACACTGAAGCTTTCTTT.

The chain employs TRBV19 and TRBJ1-6; D remains ambiguous. With 3 bases removed from V and 9 bases from J, the gap between germline ends came to 12 bases. The CDR3 spans 14 residues. The germline CDR1 and CDR2 sequences are LNHDA and SQIVND (reference sequence). Here the CDR3 reads CASSMGVPLSPLHF. CDR3 DNA sequence: TGTGCCAGTAGTATGGGAGTACCTCTTTCACCCCTCCACTTT. Looking up the rest from reference TRBV19 and TRBJ1-6 gives the full variable domain: DGGITQSPKYLFRKEGQNVTLSCEQNLNHDAMYWYRQDPGQGLRLIYYSQIVNDFQKGDIAEGYSVSREKKESFPLTVTSAQKNPTAFYLCASSMGVPLSPLHFGNGTRLTVT.

CDR3 nucleotides: TGTGCCAGCAGTAAAGGGTCCCGGGGATTTAAAGAGACCCAGTACTTC. It encodes CASSKGSRGFKETQYF. The gene calls are TRBV25-1 and TRBJ2-5, with D perhaps matching TRBD2 (5 bases). Germline assignment: CDR1 MGHDK and CDR2 SYGVNS. CDR3 length: 16 residues. The V and J ends lost 5 bases and 3 bases respectively, with 19 bases between them.

The V gene is TRBV5-1, the J gene TRBJ2-3, with 8 positions matching TRBD1. The CDR3 consists of 16 residues. The germline V gene has CDR1 SGHRS and CDR2 YFSETQ. The J segment lost 5 bases and the V segment lost 1 base, leaving 9 bases of the junction unmatched. Here the CDR3 DNA reads TGCGCCAGCAGCTTGTCGAGACAGGGGTTCGGAGATACGCAGTATTTT. Translated, it gives CASSLSRQGFGDTQYF.

The CDR3 DNA follows: TGCGCCAGCAGCTTGAAGTCAGGCCAATATCAGCCCCAGCATTTT. This translates into CASSLKSGQYQPQHF. The chain couples TRBV5-1 to TRBJ1-5; unclear D gene. This CDR3 spans 15 amino acids. CDR1 is SGHRS and CDR2 is YFSETQ in the germline V gene. V was clipped by 1 base and J by 5 bases, with 13 bases between them. Together with reference TRBV5-1 and TRBJ1-5, the CDR3 gives the full variable domain: KAGVTQTPRYLIKTRGQQVTLSCSPISGHRSVSWYQQTPGQGLQFLFEYFSETQRNKGNFPGRFSGRQFSNSRSEMNVSTLELGDSALYLCASSLKSGQYQPQHFGDGTRLSIL.

The chain uses TRBV4-3 and TRBJ2-5; 12 bases map to TRBD2. The junction had 8 bases not matched to a gene; V was cut back by 1 base and J by 5 bases. The CDR3 is made up of 17 amino acids. CDR1 and CDR2 (germline): LGHNA, YSLEER. CDR3 coding DNA: TGCGCCAGCAGCCAAGGGGGACTAGCGGGTTTGATTGAGACCCAGTACTTC. This encodes CASSQGGLAGLIETQYF.

The rearrangement uses TRBV5-6 and TRBJ1-2; 7 bases are shared with TRBD1. In germline, CDR1 is SGHDT, CDR2 YYEEEE. The CDR3 spans 14 residues. V lost 4 bases to trimming and J lost 3 bases; unmatched junction nucleotides: 6. The CDR3 bases are TGTGCCAGCAGCCCGACAGGGAAGGACTATGGCTACACCTTC. Translating it yields CASSPTGKDYGYTF.

The chain uses TRBV7-2 and TRBJ2-2; D call uncertain. Germline-derived CDR1 and CDR2 are SGHTA and FQGNSA. V was clipped by 3 bases and J by 6 bases, with 8 bases between them. The length of the CDR3 is 13 residues. The CDR3 DNA reads as TGTGCCAGCAGCTTGCAGGTTGCCGGGGAGCTGTTTTTT. Translating gives CASSLQVAGELFF.

The V call is TRBV29-1, the J call TRBJ2-7; 7 bases align to TRBD1. V was pared by 4 bases and J by 6 bases, with 6 bases of the junction left unmatched. CDR1 is SQVTM, CDR2 ANQGSEA, per germline. This CDR3 comprises 12 residues. As DNA, the CDR3 is TGCAGCGTTGCCCAGACAGGGTTCGAGCAGTACTTC. Protein product: CSVAQTGFEQYF.

The chain carries TRBV6-6 and TRBJ1-2, with D unclear. Trimming removed 4 bases from V and 7 bases from J, with 13 bases in between. Per germline, CDR1 MNHNY and CDR2 SVGAGI (reference sequence). The CDR3 runs to 13 residues. CDR3 nucleotides: TGTGCCAGCAGTTCTGACACTTATGGTGGCTACACCTTC. Amino acids: CASSSDTYGGYTF.

Comments on this clone: This sample includes further DNA sequences coding for the same CDR3. The J gene is TRBJ1-1, the V gene TRBV5-1, with D perhaps matching TRBD1 (5 bases). Germline V gene lookup returns CDR1 SGHRS and CDR2 YFSETQ. The CDR3 is 14 residues long. V was clipped by 0 bases and J by 6 bases, with 12 bases between them. The CDR3 bases are TGCGCCAGCAGCTTGGTTCGGGGGTCCCCTGAAGCTTTCTTT. It codes for CASSLVRGSPEAFF.